This TCR beta chain was identified during a study of cytomegalovirus exposure and HLA in healthy donors. Study information: Of several hundred genotyped donors, 75% to 90% grouped in the Caucasian-associated ancestry cluster.

Comment on this clone: Antigen: not known.

Findings of the study overall: When a later analysis compared HLA-associated TCR beta chains with equally common others, the HLA-associated chains turned out to be more clonally expanded and to have lower generation probabilities. Accurate HLA-A and HLA-B prediction from TCR beta sequences was reported for most subjects.

This PCR relied on a set of 60 Vbeta primers and 13 Jbeta primers. The method was immunoSEQ multiplex PCR; TCRdb's version includes in-frame clones alone and lacks a portion of them. The sample lists approximately 210,000 clones; 75% to 85% were seen once. The V gene's germline CDR1 is SGHRS and CDR2 YFSETQ. The CDR3 covers 14 residues. V gave up 6 bases and J gave up 5 bases; unmatched junction bases: 8. J is TRBJ2-1 and V is TRBV5-1; 7 nucleotides agree with TRBD1. The receptor's source is a male donor in good health and CMV-seropositive. Sequenced sample: PBMCs. CDR3 protein: CASNPGQDHNEQFF. For the CDR3, the DNA is TGCGCCAGCAACCCCGGACAGGACCACAATGAGCAGTTCTTC.